The 6 T cell receptor beta chains below were found in one sample sequenced in a study of T cell changes during pregnancy in multiple sclerosis. Libraries were prepared by immunoSEQ multiplex PCR; TCRdb keeps only in-frame clonotypes and omits some of them. Of just over 65,000 clones in the sample, 91% were seen once. The material sequenced was peripheral blood, taken in the second trimester of pregnancy. The source is a female donor with multiple sclerosis, enrolled in a pregnancy study.

The chain is built from TRBV4-3 and TRBJ2-7; D not certain. The length of the CDR3 is 14 residues. The V gene lost 1 base and the J gene lost 3 bases, with 10 bases spanning the gap. Germline V gene sequence: CDR1 LGHNA, CDR2 YSLEER. CDR3 sequence: CASSQAFQDYEQYF. CDR3 DNA sequence: TGCGCCAGCAGCCAAGCCTTTCAGGACTACGAGCAGTACTTC.

This chain links TRBV7-6 with TRBJ2-1, with TRBD1 as a possible D gene (5 bases). V was pared by 5 bases and J by 2 bases, with 10 bases between. The CDR3 has 14 amino acids. CDR1 and CDR2 (germline): SGHVS, FNYEAQ. The CDR3 coding sequence is TGTGCCAGCAGCATGAGGACACCCTACAATGAGCAGTTCTTC. It translates to CASSMRTPYNEQFF.

The chain uses TRBV9 and TRBJ1-1; 8 nucleotides align to TRBD1. Per the germline V gene, CDR1 is SGDLS and CDR2 is YYNGEE. The V gene end was trimmed by 4 bases and the J gene end by 13 bases; junction bases not matched to a gene: 12. The CDR3 is made up of 13 amino acids. This CDR3 is CASSPEDRAGVFF. Written as DNA, the CDR3 is TGTGCCAGCAGCCCGGAGGACAGGGCTGGGGTTTTCTTT.

This clone was seen a single time. The rearrangement uses TRBV11-2 and TRBJ1-2; maybe TRBD1 (5 bases). Deletions cut 8 bases from V and 7 bases from J, with 17 bases between. The CDR3 consists of 13 residues. Germline V gene lookup returns CDR1 SGHAT and CDR2 FQNNGV. The CDR3 sequence: CASGDGSHSGYTF. The CDR3 DNA is TGTGCCAGCGGGGACGGGAGCCATAGTGGCTACACCTTC.

Of note for this clone: The junction differs from germline at one of its ends, possibly a read error. The chain combines TRBV4-2 with TRBJ2-7; D could derive from TRBD1 or TRBD2 (7 bases each). The CDR3 spans 15 residues. Germline CDR1 and CDR2: LGHNA and YNFKEQ. The CDR3 nucleotides read TGTGCCAGCAGCAAAGACAGGGACTACTCCTACGAGCAGTACTTC. Encoded protein: CASSKDRDYSYEQYF.

The rearrangement uses TRBV18 and TRBJ2-7; D is possibly TRBD2 (6 bases). The CDR3 contains 16 residues. Trimming removed 2 bases at V and 3 bases at J, with 17 bases between. Germline lookup yields CDR1 KGHSH and CDR2 LQKENI. The CDR3 DNA sequence: TGTGCCAGCTCACCAAGGAGGGCAGATTTAAGCTACGAGCAGTACTTC. It is translated as CASSPRRADLSYEQYF. Filled out from reference TRBV18 and TRBJ2-7, the complete variable domain reads NAGVMQNPRHLVRRRGQEARLRCSPMKGHSHVYWYRQLPEEGLKFMVYLQKENIIDESGMPKERFSAEFPKEGPSILRIQQVVRGDSAAYFCASSPRRADLSYEQYFGPGTRLTVT.